Below, one TCR beta chain is given with its context. This specimen belongs to a study of blood T cell repertoires in COVID-19. The CDR3 is made up of 14 amino acids. Germline V gene lookup returns CDR1 MDHEN and CDR2 SYDVKM. V dropped 3 bases and J dropped 1; count of bases not matched to a gene: 1. Sequenced by immunoSEQ multiplex PCR; TCRdb stores in-frame clones only, minus some. The data show 100,000 to 150,000 clones, around nine tenths seen once. J is TRBJ2-3 and V is TRBV28, with TRBD2 matching over 7 bases. This receptor was taken from a man aged 45-60 years with active or convalescent COVID-19. The sequenced material came from peripheral blood. The CDR3 protein is CASSFLAGTDTQYF. CDR3 nucleotides: TGTGCCAGCAGTTTTCTAGCGGGCACAGATACGCAGTATTTT.